The next 8 T cell receptor beta chains were all read from a single sample in a study of graft-versus-host responses after intestinal transplantation. Clones were sequenced by immunoSEQ multiplex PCR, and TCRdb holds only the in-frame ones, with some missing. This table holds 70,000 or so clones, over 70% found once. No cognate antigen is known for these TCRs. The source material was unstimulated CD4+ T cells sorted from spleen or lymph node cells, sampled before transplant. These receptors were taken from a human donor who was the organ donor for an intestinal transplant.

V gene TRBV2 combines with J gene TRBJ1-4; 9 nucleotides align to TRBD1. The CDR3 covers 14 residues. Germline values: CDR1 SNHLY, CDR2 FYNNEI. V lost 10 bases and J lost 3; bases outside the gene matches: 6. CDR3 DNA: TGTGCCATCGGGACAGGGATCCCTAATGAAAAACTGTTTTTT. Translation gives CAIGTGIPNEKLFF.

This clone occurred a few times. J is TRBJ2-1 and V is TRBV19, with 10 bases fitting TRBD1. With V trimmed by 8 bases and J by 2 bases, 6 bases remained unmatched. The CDR3 loop spans 15 amino acids. Germline V gene data show CDR1 as LNHDA and CDR2 as SQIVND (reference sequence). CDR3 bases: TGTGCCAGTTGTGACAGGGGGCTCCCCTACAATGAGCAGTTCTTC. This gives the protein CASCDRGLPYNEQFF. Together with reference TRBV19 and TRBJ2-1, the CDR3 gives the full variable domain: DGGITQSPKYLFRKEGQNVTLSCEQNLNHDAMYWYRQDPGQGLRLIYYSQIVNDFQKGDIAEGYSVSREKKESFPLTVTSAQKNPTAFYLCASCDRGLPYNEQFFGPGTRLTVL.

The chain combines TRBV5-1 with TRBJ2-7; 7 nucleotides line up with TRBD2. Germline CDR1 is SGHRS and CDR2 is YFSETQ. V gave up 0 bases and J gave up 5 bases; unmatched junction bases: 5. This CDR3 comprises 14 residues. The CDR3 nucleotides read TGCGCCAGCAGCTTGGAGGCAGGGAGGGACGAGCAGTACGTC. This encodes CASSLEAGRDEQYV.

This clone was seen only a few times. This sequence joins TRBV2 and TRBJ2-5, with a weak D call TRBD1 (6 bases). Trimming cost V 8 bases and J 2 bases, with 12 bases left between them. Germline loops: CDR1 SNHLY, CDR2 FYNNEI. This CDR3 is 13 amino acids long. The CDR3 coding sequence is TGTGCCAGCGTCAAGGACAGACAAGAGACCCAGTACTTC. Protein: CASVKDRQETQYF.

The rearrangement joins TRBV6-5 to TRBJ1-2; 7 positions match TRBD1. Trimming cost V 4 bases and J 7 bases; bases outside gene matches: 6. Looked up from germline, CDR1 is MNHEY and CDR2 is SVGAGI. The CDR3 totals 13 residues. The CDR3 DNA sequence: TGTGCCAGCAGTTTCCCACAGGGGCTTGGCTACACCTTC. Protein: CASSFPQGLGYTF.

CDR3 in DNA: TGTGCCAGCAGTTTATCAGGGGTTGTCTATAATTCACCCCTCCACTTT. Amino acid sequence: CASSLSGVVYNSPLHF. The chain couples TRBV27 to TRBJ1-6; the D gene is possibly TRBD1 (5 bases). The CDR3 has 16 residues. Germline loops: CDR1 MNHEY, CDR2 SMNVEV (reference sequence). Trimming left V 0 bases short and J 3 bases short, with 9 bases between.

The genes are TRBV7-8 and TRBJ2-2, with D tentatively TRBD2 (6 bases). V was clipped by 3 bases and J by 1 base, with 6 bases between them. This CDR3 is 14 amino acids long. CDR1 and CDR2 (germline): SGHVS, FQNEAQ. DNA for the CDR3: TGTGCCAGCAGCTTGGGAGGGAACACCGGGGAGCTGTTTTTT. It yields the protein CASSLGGNTGELFF.

The chain employs TRBV5-1 and TRBJ1-6, with a possible D match to TRBD1 (6 bases). This CDR3 has 14 amino acids. V was trimmed by 5 bases and J by 8 bases, leaving 14 bases between them. Germline V gives CDR1 SGHRS, CDR2 YFSETQ. The CDR3 DNA follows: TGCGCCAGCAGATTAGGGGGGGAGGATTCACCCCTCCACTTT. It codes for CASRLGGEDSPLHF.